These T cell receptor beta chains were read from a single sample in a study of cytomegalovirus exposure and HLA in healthy donors. Sequencing used immunoSEQ multiplex PCR; TCRdb keeps in-frame clones, though not all of them. In the table there are about 200,000 clones, 65% to 85% of which are singletons. The sample taken for sequencing was PBMCs. The receptor source for this set is a man aged 50-60 years in good health and CMV-seronegative. The conserved cysteine and the conserved F or W are not part of the CDR3 here. Rows may omit the clone size; those that give it use once, few, many or a size class.

TRBJ1-3 TRBV9 - ASSARGVSGNTIY
TRBJ1-5 TRBV28 - ASSPTGASNQPQH
TRBJ2-7 TRBV6-5 - ASSAPRGHSYEQY
TRBJ2-1 TRBV4-1 - ASSQASSANEQF
TRBJ2-7 TRBV28 - ASKLGTSNEQY
TRBJ1-4 TRBV30 - AWSVGQGAGGEKLF
TRBJ1-4 TRBV7-9 - ASSLVAGSNEKLF
TRBJ1-1 TRBV9 once ASSVAGANTEAF
TRBJ1-4 TRBV7-9 - ASSRTGGGEKLF
TRBJ2-6 TRBV7-9 once ASSTGQGGTGANVLT
TRBJ2-3 TRBV11-3 few ASSLTSSTDTQY
TRBJ2-7 TRBV7-9 - ASSLAGGGHEQY
TRBJ2-2 TRBV27 - ASSLSQLAGVPGELF
TRBJ1-4 TRBV7-2 - ASSLGYTVF
TRBJ1-1 TRBV6-1 - ASSPGQGVNTEAF
TRBJ2-7 TRBV5-1 - ASSPVGLSYEQY
TRBJ1-1 TRBV27 - ASSDDSMNTEAF
TRBJ2-7 TRBV28 - ASSFGGNSYEQY
TRBJ1-4 TRBV5-4 - ASSNSRGMDEKLF
TRBJ2-5 TRBV4-1 - ASSQGWAGGETQY
TRBJ2-6 TRBV30 - AWGPPRAGANVLT
TRBJ2-2 TRBV7-3 - ASSLNGREGPAGELF
TRBJ2-7 TRBV2 - ASTGTVNYEQY
TRBJ1-3 TRBV18 - ASSEGAVGNTIY
- TRBV7-9 once ASSLLLGYEQY
TRBJ1-1 TRBV27 - ASRRNTEAF
TRBJ1-1 TRBV29-1 - SVVDPGTLEAF
TRBJ2-3 TRBV2 few ASRNQLAGGPSTDTQY
TRBJ2-7 TRBV4-1 - ASSPGTASYEQY
TRBJ2-3 TRBV27 - ASSVAGATDTQY
TRBJ1-4 TRBV18 - ASSPRQGVEKLF
TRBJ2-7 TRBV21-1 - ASSKAPGTSGKTYEQY
TRBJ2-1 TRBV30 - AWTDGGRKGNEQF
TRBJ1-5 TRBV6-1 - ASSERQGSQPQH
TRBJ1-2 TRBV5-1 - ASSRLQGADYGYT
TRBJ1-2 TRBV7-9 - ASSPSGGNYGYT
TRBJ2-1 TRBV7-2 - ASSLDLPSGRRGEQF
TRBJ2-3 TRBV28 - ASSGTSVNTDTQY
TRBJ2-7 TRBV25-1 - ASSDPTGVYEQY
TRBJ1-1 TRBV28 - ASSPYRGRTEAF
TRBJ2-7 TRBV6-5 - ASSNGQGGYEQY
TRBJ2-1 TRBV11-2 - ASSRDYSYNEQF
TRBJ2-7 TRBV5-6 - ASSRPRTGAYEQY
TRBJ1-4 TRBV15 - ATSSGELSEKLF
TRBJ2-1 TRBV18 once ASSPRTGVARGNEQF
TRBJ2-7 TRBV19 - ASSMNQGPYEQY